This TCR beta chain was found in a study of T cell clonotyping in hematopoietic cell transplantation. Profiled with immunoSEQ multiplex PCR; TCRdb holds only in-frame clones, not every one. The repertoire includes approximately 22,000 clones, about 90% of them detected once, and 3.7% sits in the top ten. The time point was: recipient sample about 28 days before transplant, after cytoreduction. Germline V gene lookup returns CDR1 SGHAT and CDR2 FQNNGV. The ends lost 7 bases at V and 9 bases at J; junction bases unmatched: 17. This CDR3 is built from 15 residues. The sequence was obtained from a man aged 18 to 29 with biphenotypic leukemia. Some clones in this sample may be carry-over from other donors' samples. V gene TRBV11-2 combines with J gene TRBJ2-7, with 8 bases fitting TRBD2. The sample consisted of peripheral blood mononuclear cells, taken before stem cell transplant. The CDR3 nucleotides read TGTGCCAGCATCCCAGGGGTAGGACTAGCCTCGGCGCAGTACTTC. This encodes CASIPGVGLASAQYF.